This TCR beta chain was identified during a study of T cells in Graves' hyperthyroidism and ophthalmopathy. Study-wide background: Pretreatment peripheral blood was obtained at initial diagnosis. Overall study results and limits: Most clonotypes that expanded in the thyroid above 0.001 also showed up in blood.

The length of the CDR3 is 15 residues. The germline gives CDR1 SGHTA, CDR2 FQGNSA. The V gene end was trimmed by 3 bases and the J gene end by 4 bases; junction bases not matched to a gene: 7. What was amplified from RNA transcripts were TCR beta CDR3 regions. The HTBI primer set drove a first-round RT-PCR of the TCR CDR3. TCRdb processed the multiplex PCR reads anew with MiXCR; each CDR3 protein has one entry. The repertoire holds around 600,000 distinct CDR3 sequences, 14% seen once, with about 6.6% in the top ten. This clonotype was detected many times. What it binds is unknown. Orbital computed tomography and thyroid ultrasound, together with serum TRAb and thyroxine and clinical symptoms, were used for diagnoses. It was around 10 ml of fresh peripheral blood that supplied the PBMCs.

This sequence originates from a woman aged 18-29 years with Graves' ophthalmopathy. This chain links TRBV7-2 with TRBJ2-3; 7 nucleotides line up with TRBD2. Sequenced input: blood. In DNA form, the CDR3 reads TGTGCCAGCAGCTTTAGGCGGGGAGGGGCAGATACGCAGTATTTT. It codes for CASSFRRGGADTQYF.